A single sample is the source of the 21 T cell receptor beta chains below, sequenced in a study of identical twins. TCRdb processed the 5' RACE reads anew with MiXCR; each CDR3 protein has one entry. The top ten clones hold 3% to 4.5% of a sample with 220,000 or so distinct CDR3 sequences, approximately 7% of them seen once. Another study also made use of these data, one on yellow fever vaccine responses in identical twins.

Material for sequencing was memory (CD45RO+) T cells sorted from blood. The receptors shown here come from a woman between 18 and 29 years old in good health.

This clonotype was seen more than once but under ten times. DNA of the CDR3: TGCGCCAGCAGCTTGGCCACTAGCGGGAGCGGTTACGAGCAGTACTTC. This sequence encodes CASSLATSGSGYEQYF. The chain links TRBV5-1 to TRBJ2-7; 11 nucleotides match TRBD2. The CDR3 has 16 amino acids. Germline V lookup: CDR1 SGHRS, CDR2 YFSETQ. J gave up 4 bases and V 0 bases, and 6 bases lay outside the gene matches.

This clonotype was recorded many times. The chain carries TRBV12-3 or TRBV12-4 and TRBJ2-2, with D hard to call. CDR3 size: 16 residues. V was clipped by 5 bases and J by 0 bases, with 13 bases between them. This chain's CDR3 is CASSPGWSTNTGELFF. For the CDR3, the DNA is TGTGCCAGCAGTCCCGGTTGGTCGACGAACACCGGGGAGCTGTTTTTT.

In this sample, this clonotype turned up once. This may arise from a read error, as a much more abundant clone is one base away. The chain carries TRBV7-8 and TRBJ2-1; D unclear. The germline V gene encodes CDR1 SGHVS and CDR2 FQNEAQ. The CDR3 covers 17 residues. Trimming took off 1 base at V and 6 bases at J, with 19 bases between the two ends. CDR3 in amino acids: CASSLVTGGPASNEQFF. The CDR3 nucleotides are TGTGCCAGCAGCTTAGTGACTGGCGGACCAGCATCCAATGAGCAGTTCTTC.

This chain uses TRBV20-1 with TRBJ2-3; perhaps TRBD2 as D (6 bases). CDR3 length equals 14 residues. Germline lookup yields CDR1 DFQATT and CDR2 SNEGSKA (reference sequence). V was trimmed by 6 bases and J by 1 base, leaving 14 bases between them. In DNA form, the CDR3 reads TGCAGTGCGCCCTTGGACTACCGCACAGATACGCAGTATTTT. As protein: CSAPLDYRTDTQYF.

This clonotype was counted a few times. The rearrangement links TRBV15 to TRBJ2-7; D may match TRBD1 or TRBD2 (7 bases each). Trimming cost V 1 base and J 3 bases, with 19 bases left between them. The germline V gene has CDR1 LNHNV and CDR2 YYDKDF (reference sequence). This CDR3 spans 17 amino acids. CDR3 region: CATSRGLRGGANYEQYV. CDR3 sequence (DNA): TGTGCCACCAGCAGAGGCCTCAGGGGGGGCGCGAACTACGAGCAGTACGTC.

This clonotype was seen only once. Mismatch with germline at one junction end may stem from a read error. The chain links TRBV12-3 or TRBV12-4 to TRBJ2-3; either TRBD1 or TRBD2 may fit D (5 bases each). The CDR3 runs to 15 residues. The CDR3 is CASRLAWGSTDTQYF. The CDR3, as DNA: TGTGCCAGCAGATTAGCGTGGGGGAGCACAGATACGCAGTATTTT.

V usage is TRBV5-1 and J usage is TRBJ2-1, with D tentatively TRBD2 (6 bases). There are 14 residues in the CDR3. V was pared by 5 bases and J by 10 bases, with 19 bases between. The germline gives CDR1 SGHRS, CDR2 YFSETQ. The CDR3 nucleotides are TGCGCCAGCAGGAACGGGACTTCGACAATAGAGCAGTTCTTC. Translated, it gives CASRNGTSTIEQFF.

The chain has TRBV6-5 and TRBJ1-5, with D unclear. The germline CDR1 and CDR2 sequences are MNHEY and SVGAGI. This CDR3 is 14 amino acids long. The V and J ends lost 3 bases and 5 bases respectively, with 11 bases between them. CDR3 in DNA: TGTGCCAGCAGTTATATCGGGCGGGATCAGCCCCAGCATTTT. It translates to CASSYIGRDQPQHF.

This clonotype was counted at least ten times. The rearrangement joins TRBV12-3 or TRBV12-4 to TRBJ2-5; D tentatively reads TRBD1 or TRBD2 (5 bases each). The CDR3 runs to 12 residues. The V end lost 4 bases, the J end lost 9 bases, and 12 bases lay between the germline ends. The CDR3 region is CASSSSLGAQYF. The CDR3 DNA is TGTGCCAGCAGTTCCTCCTTGGGGGCCCAGTACTTC.

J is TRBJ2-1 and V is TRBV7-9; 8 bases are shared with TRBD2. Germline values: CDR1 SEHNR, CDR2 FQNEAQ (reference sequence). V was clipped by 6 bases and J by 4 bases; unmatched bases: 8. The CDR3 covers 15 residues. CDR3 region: CASSIESGGYNEQFF. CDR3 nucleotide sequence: TGTGCCAGCAGTATAGAAAGCGGGGGATACAATGAGCAGTTCTTC.

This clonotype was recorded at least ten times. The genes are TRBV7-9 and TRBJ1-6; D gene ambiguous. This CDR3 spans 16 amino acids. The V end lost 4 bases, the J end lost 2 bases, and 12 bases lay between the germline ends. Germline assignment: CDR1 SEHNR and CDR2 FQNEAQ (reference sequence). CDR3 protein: CASSSGGGTYNSPLHF. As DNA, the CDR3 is TGTGCCAGCAGCTCCGGTGGCGGCACCTATAATTCACCCCTCCACTTT.

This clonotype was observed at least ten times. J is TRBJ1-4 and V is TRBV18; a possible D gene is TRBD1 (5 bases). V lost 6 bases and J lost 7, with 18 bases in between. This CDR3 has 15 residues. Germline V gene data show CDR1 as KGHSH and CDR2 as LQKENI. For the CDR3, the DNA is TGTGCCAGCTCGACTCCCGGGACGATAGGTGAAAAACTGTTTTTT. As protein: CASSTPGTIGEKLFF.

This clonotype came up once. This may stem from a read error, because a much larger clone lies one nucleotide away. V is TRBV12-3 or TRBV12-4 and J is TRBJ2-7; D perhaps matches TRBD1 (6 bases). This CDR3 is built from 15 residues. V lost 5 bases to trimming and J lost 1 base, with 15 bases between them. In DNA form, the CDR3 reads TGTGCCAGCAGTGAAACTCAGACAGGTTCCTACGAGCAGTACTTC. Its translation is CASSETQTGSYEQYF.

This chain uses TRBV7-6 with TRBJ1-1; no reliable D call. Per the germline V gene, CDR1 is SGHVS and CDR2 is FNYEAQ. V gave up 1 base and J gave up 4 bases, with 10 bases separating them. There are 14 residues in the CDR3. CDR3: CASSLGGVVTEAFF. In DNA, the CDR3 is TGTGCCAGCAGCTTAGGCGGGGTCGTCACTGAAGCTTTCTTT. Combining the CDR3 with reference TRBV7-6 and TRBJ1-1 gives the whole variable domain GAGVSQSPRYKVTKRGQDVALRCDPISGHVSLYWYRQALGQGPEFLTYFNYEAQQDKSGLPNDRFSAERPEGSISTLTIQRTEQRDSAMYRCASSLGGVVTEAFFGQGTRLTVV.

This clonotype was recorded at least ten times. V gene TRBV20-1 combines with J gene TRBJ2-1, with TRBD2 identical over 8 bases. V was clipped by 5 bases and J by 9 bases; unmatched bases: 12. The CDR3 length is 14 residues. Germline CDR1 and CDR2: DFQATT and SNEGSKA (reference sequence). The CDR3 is CSAGSAGGGGEQFF. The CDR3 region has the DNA TGCAGTGCTGGAAGTGCGGGGGGCGGTGGTGAGCAGTTCTTC.

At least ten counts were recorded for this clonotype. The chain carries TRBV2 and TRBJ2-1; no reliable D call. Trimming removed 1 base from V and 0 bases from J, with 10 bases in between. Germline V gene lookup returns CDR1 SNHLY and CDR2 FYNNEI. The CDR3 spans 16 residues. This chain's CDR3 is CASSEEVGFSYNEQFF. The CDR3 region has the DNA TGTGCCAGCAGTGAAGAGGTGGGCTTCTCCTACAATGAGCAGTTCTTC.

In nucleotides, the CDR3 is TGCAGTGCAACTCAGGCGGGGGGGCGGGAGACCCAGTACTTC. Translating gives CSATQAGGRETQYF. The chain carries TRBV20-1 and TRBJ2-5; 9 bases fit TRBD2. The germline V gene encodes CDR1 DFQATT and CDR2 SNEGSKA (reference sequence). Trimming removed 6 bases from V and 5 bases from J; junction bases left unmatched: 10. CDR3 size: 14 residues.

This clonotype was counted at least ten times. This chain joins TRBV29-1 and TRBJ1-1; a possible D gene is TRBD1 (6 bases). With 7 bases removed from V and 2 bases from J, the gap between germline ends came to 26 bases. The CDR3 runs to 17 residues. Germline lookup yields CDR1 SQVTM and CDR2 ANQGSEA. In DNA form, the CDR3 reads TGCAGCGCTGCCGGGACATCCGCCTCCCTATTAAACACTGAAGCTTTCTTT. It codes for CSAAGTSASLLNTEAFF.

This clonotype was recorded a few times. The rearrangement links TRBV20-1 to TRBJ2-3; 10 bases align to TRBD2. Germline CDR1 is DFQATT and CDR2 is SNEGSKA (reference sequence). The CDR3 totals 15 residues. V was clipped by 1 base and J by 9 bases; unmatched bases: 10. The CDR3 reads CSARVGAGGPTTQYF. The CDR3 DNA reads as TGCAGTGCTAGAGTGGGAGCGGGGGGGCCCACGACGCAGTATTTT.

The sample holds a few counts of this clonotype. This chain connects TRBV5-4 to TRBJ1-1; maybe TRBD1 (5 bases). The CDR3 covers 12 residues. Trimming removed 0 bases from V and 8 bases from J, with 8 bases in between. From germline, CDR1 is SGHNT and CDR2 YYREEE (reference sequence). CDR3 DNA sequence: TGTGCCAGCAGCTTGGACGGGACGGAAGCTTTCTTT. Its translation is CASSLDGTEAFF.

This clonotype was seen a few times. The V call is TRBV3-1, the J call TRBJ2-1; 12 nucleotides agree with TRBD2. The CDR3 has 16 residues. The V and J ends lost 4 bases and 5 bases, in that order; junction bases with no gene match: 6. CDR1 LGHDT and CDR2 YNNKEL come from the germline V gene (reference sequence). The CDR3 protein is CASSPRLAGGDNEQFF. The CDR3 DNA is TGTGCCAGCAGCCCCCGGCTAGCGGGAGGGGACAATGAGCAGTTCTTC.